Given below is one T cell receptor (beta chain) in context. These data originate in a study of T cell changes during pregnancy in multiple sclerosis. There are 16 residues in the CDR3. In germline, CDR1 is LNHNV, CDR2 YYDKDF (reference sequence). J lost 3 bases, V lost 3 bases, and 7 bases had no gene match. Clones were sequenced by immunoSEQ multiplex PCR, and TCRdb holds only the in-frame ones, with some missing. The sample yields fewer than 80,000 clones, 85% to 95% seen once. The clonotype comes from a female donor with multiple sclerosis, enrolled in a pregnancy study. The sequencing used CD4+ T cells from peripheral blood mononuclear cells, collected after pregnancy. The rearrangement joins TRBV15 to TRBJ2-7; 11 bases match TRBD2. CDR3 sequence: CATSRDRLAGIYEQYF. The CDR3 nucleotides read TGTGCCACCAGCAGGGACAGACTAGCGGGAATCTACGAGCAGTACTTC. Using reference TRBV15 and TRBJ2-7 for the parts outside the CDR3, the full variable domain is DAMVIQNPRYQVTQFGKPVTLSCSQTLNHNVMYWYQQKSSQAPKLLFHYYDKDFNNEADTPDNFQSRRPNTSFCFLDIRSPGLGDTAMYLCATSRDRLAGIYEQYFGPGTRLTVT.